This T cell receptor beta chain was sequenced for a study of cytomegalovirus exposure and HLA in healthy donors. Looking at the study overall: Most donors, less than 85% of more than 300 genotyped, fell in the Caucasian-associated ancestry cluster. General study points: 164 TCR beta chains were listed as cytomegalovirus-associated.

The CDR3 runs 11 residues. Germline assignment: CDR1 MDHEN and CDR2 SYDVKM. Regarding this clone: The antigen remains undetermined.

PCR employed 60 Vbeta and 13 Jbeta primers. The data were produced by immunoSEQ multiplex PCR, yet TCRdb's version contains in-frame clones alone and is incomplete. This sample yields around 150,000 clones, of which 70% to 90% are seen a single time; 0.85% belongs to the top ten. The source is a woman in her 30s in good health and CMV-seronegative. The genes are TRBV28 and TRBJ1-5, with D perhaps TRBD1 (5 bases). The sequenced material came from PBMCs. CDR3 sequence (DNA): TGTGCACACTCGGGGGGGGGACCCCAGCATTTT. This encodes CAHSGGGPQHF.